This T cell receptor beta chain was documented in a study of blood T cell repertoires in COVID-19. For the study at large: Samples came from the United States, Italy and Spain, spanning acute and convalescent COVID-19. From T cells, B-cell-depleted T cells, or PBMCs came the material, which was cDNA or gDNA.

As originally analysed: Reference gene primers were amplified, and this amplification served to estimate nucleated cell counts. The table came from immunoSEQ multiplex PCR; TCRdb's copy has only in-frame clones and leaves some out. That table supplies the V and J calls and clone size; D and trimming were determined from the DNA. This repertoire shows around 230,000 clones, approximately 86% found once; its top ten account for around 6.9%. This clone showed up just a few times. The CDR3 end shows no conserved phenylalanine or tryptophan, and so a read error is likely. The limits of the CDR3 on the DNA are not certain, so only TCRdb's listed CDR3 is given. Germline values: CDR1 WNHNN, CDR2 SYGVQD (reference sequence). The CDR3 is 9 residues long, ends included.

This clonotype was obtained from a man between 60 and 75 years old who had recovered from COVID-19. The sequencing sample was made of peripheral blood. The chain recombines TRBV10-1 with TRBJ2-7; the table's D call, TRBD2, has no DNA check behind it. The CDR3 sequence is CASSDGRGG.